The 26 T cell receptor beta chains in this list originate from one sample, sequenced in a study of immune evolution from preneoplasia to lung adenocarcinoma. Sequencing used immunoSEQ multiplex PCR; TCRdb keeps in-frame clones, though not all of them. The table records a few thousand clones, 74% of them present only once. The sample consisted of FFPE adjacent normal lung tissue. The source of these receptors is a person in their sixties or seventies with lung adenocarcinoma.

This clone was recorded once. This chain connects TRBV30 to TRBJ1-1; D possibly corresponds to TRBD1 (5 bases). The ends were cut back, 4 bases at V and 1 base at J, with 16 bases in the middle. The germline V gene has CDR1 GTSNPN and CDR2 SVGIG (reference sequence). The CDR3 has 15 amino acids. This CDR3 reads CAWKYKGRKNTEAFF. In DNA form, the CDR3 reads TGTGCCTGGAAGTATAAGGGGCGAAAGAACACTGAAGCTTTCTTT.

This clone was counted between two and nine times. The chain carries TRBV6-1 and TRBJ2-7, with D perhaps matching TRBD2 (5 bases). The CDR3 sequence is 14 residues long. The V and J ends lost 6 bases and 2 bases respectively, with 14 bases between them. Germline values: CDR1 MNHNS, CDR2 SASEGT. The CDR3 sequence is CASRAGGTPYEQYF. CDR3 bases: TGTGCCAGCAGGGCCGGAGGAACCCCCTACGAGCAGTACTTC.

This chain connects TRBV28 to TRBJ2-1; a possible D gene is TRBD2 (5 bases). This CDR3 has 12 amino acids. Germline values: CDR1 MDHEN, CDR2 SYDVKM. Deletions cut 6 bases from V and 4 bases from J, with 7 bases between. CDR3 sequence: CASSRGYNEQFF. DNA for the CDR3: TGTGCCAGCAGCAGAGGGTACAATGAGCAGTTCTTC.

This clone was seen a single time. The gene calls are TRBV9 and TRBJ2-7; D remains ambiguous. The CDR3 sequence is 14 residues long. The germline CDR1 and CDR2 sequences are SGDLS and YYNGEE. V lost 2 bases and J 0 bases, leaving 9 bases between the germline ends. The CDR3 is CASSVGRSSYEQYF. The CDR3 coding sequence is TGTGCCAGCAGCGTTGGAAGGAGCTCCTACGAGCAGTACTTC.

This rearrangement joins TRBV2 to TRBJ2-7; TRBD2 might be the D (6 bases). Germline CDR1 and CDR2: SNHLY and FYNNEI. The CDR3 covers 13 residues. The V gene lost 5 bases and the J gene lost 6 bases, with 14 bases spanning the gap. This CDR3 reads CASSSGDSAEQYF. CDR3 bases: TGTGCCAGCAGTAGTGGGGACTCGGCCGAGCAGTACTTC.

The chain couples TRBV30 to TRBJ1-3; no clear D gene. The length of the CDR3 is 16 residues. Trimming took off 3 bases at V and 2 bases at J, with 17 bases between the two ends. Germline V gene lookup returns CDR1 GTSNPN and CDR2 SVGIG (reference sequence). This CDR3 is CAWRDRASATGNTIYF. The CDR3 DNA is TGTGCCTGGAGGGATAGGGCCTCGGCAACTGGAAACACCATATATTTT.

The chain carries TRBV25-1 and TRBJ1-1; D perhaps matches TRBD1 (6 bases). In germline, CDR1 is MGHDK, CDR2 SYGVNS. V dropped 4 bases and J dropped 1 base, with 10 bases sitting between them. This CDR3 is built from 14 residues. The CDR3 loop is CASSVRGPNTEAFF. The CDR3 bases are TGTGCCAGCAGTGTACGGGGGCCGAACACTGAAGCTTTCTTT.

There are a few counts of this clone. This rearrangement joins TRBV5-5 to TRBJ2-5, with TRBD1 matching over 7 bases. The CDR3 is 16 amino acids. Germline CDR1 reads SGHKS; CDR2 reads YYEKEE (reference sequence). The V segment lost 4 bases and the J segment 6 bases; nucleotides outside the gene matches: 15. The CDR3 reads CASSPEAATGWKTQYF. CDR3 coding DNA: TGTGCCAGCAGCCCCGAAGCGGCGACAGGGTGGAAGACCCAGTACTTC.

The genes are TRBV5-1 and TRBJ2-3, with 10 bases aligning to TRBD1. This CDR3 region has 17 residues. Per germline, CDR1 SGHRS and CDR2 YFSETQ. Trimming took 0 bases from V and 4 from J; bases not matched to a gene: 8. This CDR3 reads CASSLALSGTGADTQYF. The CDR3 DNA sequence: TGCGCCAGCAGCTTGGCCCTTTCGGGGACAGGGGCAGATACGCAGTATTTT.

V usage is TRBV15 and J usage is TRBJ2-7, with 9 bases matching TRBD1. Germline CDR1 is LNHNV and CDR2 is YYDKDF (reference sequence). With 3 bases clipped from V and 2 bases from J, the junction kept 5 bases outside the gene matches. The CDR3 loop spans 15 amino acids. The CDR3 DNA sequence: TGTGCCACCAGCAGGTCCGGGACAGGGACCTACGAGCAGTACTTC. It specifies CATSRSGTGTYEQYF. Based on the CDR3 plus reference TRBV15 and TRBJ2-7, the full variable domain is DAMVIQNPRYQVTQFGKPVTLSCSQTLNHNVMYWYQQKSSQAPKLLFHYYDKDFNNEADTPDNFQSRRPNTSFCFLDIRSPGLGDTAMYLCATSRSGTGTYEQYFGPGTRLTVT.

This clone appeared a few times. This rearrangement joins TRBV6-1 to TRBJ1-3; 8 bases are a match to TRBD1. The CDR3 has 18 amino acids. Germline trimming cut 0 bases from V and 4 bases from J; bases unmatched to any gene: 11. Germline V gene sequence: CDR1 MNHNS, CDR2 SASEGT. This chain's CDR3 is CASSEAVADRVVGNTIYF. The DNA of the CDR3 is TGTGCCAGCAGTGAAGCGGTCGCGGACAGGGTCGTAGGAAACACCATATATTTT.

The chain has TRBV28 and TRBJ2-3; D may be TRBD1 or TRBD2 (6 bases each). The CDR3 consists of 14 residues. The V end was cut by 5 bases, the J end by 5 bases, with 14 bases between. Germline CDR1 MDHEN, CDR2 SYDVKM. The CDR3 reads CASSPHREEDTQYF. Written as DNA, the CDR3 is TGTGCCAGCAGTCCCCACAGGGAGGAAGATACGCAGTATTTT.

CDR3 in amino acids: CASSIVSGEGDTQYF. CDR3 sequence (DNA): TGTGCCAGTAGTATAGTCTCGGGAGAAGGAGATACGCAGTATTTT. This chain uses TRBV19 with TRBJ2-3, with D perhaps matching TRBD2 (6 bases). The CDR3 is made up of 15 amino acids. The V end lost 1 base, the J end lost 5 bases, and 13 bases lay between the germline ends. Germline V CDR1 and CDR2: LNHDA, SQIVND (reference sequence).

The chain combines TRBV21-1 with TRBJ1-3; the D segment call TRBD1 is taken from the table without a DNA check. TRBV21-1 is marked as a pseudogene. The CDR3 totals 17 residues. CDR3 region: CASSVTGTGGFGNTIYF. CDR3 nucleotide sequence: TGTGCCAGCAGCGTCACCGGGACAGGGGGTTTTGGAAACACCATATATTTT.

Concerning this clone itself: The germline gene is not matched at one end of the junction; a read error may be the cause. The chain couples TRBV5-4 to TRBJ1-5; D unresolved. Per germline, CDR1 SGHNT and CDR2 YYREEE (reference sequence). CDR3 length: 12 amino acids. CDR3 bases: TGTGCCAGCAGCTTTGGCAATCAGCTCCAGCATTTT. Protein product: CASSFGNQLQHF.

This CDR3 reads CASSLVSGSYNEQFF. CDR3 in DNA: TGTGCCAGCAGCTTAGTTAGCGGCTCATACAATGAGCAGTTCTTC. The chain employs TRBV7-3 and TRBJ2-1; weak D call: TRBD2 (6 bases). The CDR3 loop spans 15 amino acids. The ends were cut back, 2 bases at V and 4 bases at J, with 12 bases in the middle. The germline CDR1 and CDR2 sequences are SGHTA and FQGTGA.

The V gene is TRBV5-1, the J gene TRBJ2-1; TRBD2 matches at 9 bases. The CDR3 extends over 14 amino acids. V was clipped by 4 bases and J by 4 bases; unmatched bases: 3. Germline CDR1 and CDR2: SGHRS and YFSETQ. For the CDR3, the DNA is TGCGCCAGCAGCGGGAGCGGGGGGTACAATGAGCAGTTCTTC. It translates to CASSGSGGYNEQFF.

The chain combines TRBV25-1 with TRBJ2-2, with 8 positions matching TRBD1. Per the germline V gene, CDR1 is MGHDK and CDR2 is SYGVNS. With V trimmed by 6 bases and J by 3 bases, 6 bases remained unmatched. This CDR3 is built from 15 residues. The DNA for the CDR3 is TGTGCCAGCAGACCTACGACAGGGGACACCGGGGAGCTGTTTTTT. Translated: CASRPTTGDTGELFF.

The gene calls are TRBV5-1 and TRBJ2-6, with no clear D. CDR3 length equals 18 residues. In germline, CDR1 is SGHRS, CDR2 YFSETQ. V lost 1 base and J lost 0, with 14 bases in between. The CDR3, as DNA: TGCGCCAGCAGCTTGAGGTCTGCCACGTACTCTGGGGCCAACGTCCTGACTTTC. Its translation: CASSLRSATYSGANVLTF.

This chain connects TRBV11-3 to TRBJ1-1, with D perhaps matching TRBD1 (5 bases). Germline assignment: CDR1 SGHNT and CDR2 YENEEA. The CDR3 runs to 17 residues. V lost 5 bases and J lost 0, with 19 bases in between. The CDR3 here is CASSRYPVGGVNTEAFF. The CDR3 nucleotides are TGTGCCAGCAGCCGGTACCCCGTTGGGGGGGTGAACACTGAAGCTTTCTTT.

The chain has TRBV6-5 and TRBJ2-7; D may correspond to TRBD1 or TRBD2 (5 bases each). With 3 bases removed from V and 3 bases from J, the gap between germline ends came to 18 bases. Germline loops: CDR1 MNHEY, CDR2 SVGAGI. The CDR3 extends over 16 amino acids. In DNA, the CDR3 is TGTGCCAGCAGTTATACCGGGACCGCCTCGGTCTACGAGCAGTACTTC. Its protein is CASSYTGTASVYEQYF.

The chain combines TRBV5-8 with TRBJ2-3; no definite D call. Germline loops: CDR1 SGHTS, CDR2 YDEGEE. The V gene lost 0 bases and the J gene lost 5 bases, with 13 bases spanning the gap. The CDR3 extends over 15 amino acids. CDR3 bases: TGTGCCAGCAGCTTGGGCTCTGGGATGGGAGATACGCAGTATTTT. Translating gives CASSLGSGMGDTQYF.

This clone showed up just a few times. CDR3 DNA: TGTGCCAGCAGCTTGGTTTCTAGAACTGAGCAGTACTTC. It specifies CASSLVSRTEQYF. The gene calls are TRBV5-6 and TRBJ2-7, with no clear D. The V end was cut by 0 bases, the J end by 7 bases, with 11 bases between. The CDR3 is 13 amino acids. In germline, CDR1 is SGHDT, CDR2 YYEEEE.

This clone is medium-sized (0.01 to 0.1%) by share. This chain joins TRBV30 and TRBJ2-7; D is unclear. V lost 3 bases, J lost 2 bases, and 8 bases lay in between. The CDR3 runs to 12 residues. CDR1 is GTSNPN, CDR2 SVGIG, per germline (reference sequence). CDR3 in DNA: TGTGCCTGGAGCGACACGCCCTACGAGCAGTACTTC. Protein: CAWSDTPYEQYF.

The rearrangement links TRBV19 to TRBJ2-1, with D possibly matching TRBD2 (6 bases). The CDR3 loop spans 15 amino acids. Germline V CDR1 and CDR2: LNHDA, SQIVND (reference sequence). The germline V and J ends were trimmed by 6 bases and 2 bases, with 14 bases remaining between them. The CDR3 here is CASRRTGSAYNEQFF. CDR3 nucleotide sequence: TGTGCCAGTAGGCGGACCGGGAGCGCCTACAATGAGCAGTTCTTC. The full variable domain, rest sourced from reference TRBV19 and TRBJ2-1, is DGGITQSPKYLFRKEGQNVTLSCEQNLNHDAMYWYRQDPGQGLRLIYYSQIVNDFQKGDIAEGYSVSREKKESFPLTVTSAQKNPTAFYLCASRRTGSAYNEQFFGPGTRLTVL.

The CDR3 protein is CASSRQGVVTGELFF. CDR3 nucleotides: TGTGCCAGCAGCAGACAGGGGGTAGTCACCGGGGAGCTGTTTTTT. The chain employs TRBV11-3 and TRBJ2-2; 9 nucleotides agree with TRBD1. Germline CDR1 and CDR2: SGHNT and YENEEA. The CDR3 extends over 15 amino acids. After removal of 5 bases from V and 4 bases from J, the junction contained 5 bases not matched to a gene.